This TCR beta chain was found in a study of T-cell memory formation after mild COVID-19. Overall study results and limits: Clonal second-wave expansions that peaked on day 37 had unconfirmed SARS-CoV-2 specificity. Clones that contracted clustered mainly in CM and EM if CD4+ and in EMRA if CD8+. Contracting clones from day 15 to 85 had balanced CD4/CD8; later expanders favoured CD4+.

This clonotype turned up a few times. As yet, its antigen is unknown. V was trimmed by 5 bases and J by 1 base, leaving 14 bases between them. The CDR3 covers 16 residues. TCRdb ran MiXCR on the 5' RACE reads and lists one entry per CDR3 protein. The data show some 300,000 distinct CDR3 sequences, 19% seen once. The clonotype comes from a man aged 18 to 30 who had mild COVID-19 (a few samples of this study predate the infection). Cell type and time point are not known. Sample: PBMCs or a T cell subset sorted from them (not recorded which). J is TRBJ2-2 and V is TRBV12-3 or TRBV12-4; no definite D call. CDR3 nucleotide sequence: TGTGCCAGCAGTCTAGGTATTAGAAAGAACACCGGGGAGCTGTTTTTT. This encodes CASSLGIRKNTGELFF.